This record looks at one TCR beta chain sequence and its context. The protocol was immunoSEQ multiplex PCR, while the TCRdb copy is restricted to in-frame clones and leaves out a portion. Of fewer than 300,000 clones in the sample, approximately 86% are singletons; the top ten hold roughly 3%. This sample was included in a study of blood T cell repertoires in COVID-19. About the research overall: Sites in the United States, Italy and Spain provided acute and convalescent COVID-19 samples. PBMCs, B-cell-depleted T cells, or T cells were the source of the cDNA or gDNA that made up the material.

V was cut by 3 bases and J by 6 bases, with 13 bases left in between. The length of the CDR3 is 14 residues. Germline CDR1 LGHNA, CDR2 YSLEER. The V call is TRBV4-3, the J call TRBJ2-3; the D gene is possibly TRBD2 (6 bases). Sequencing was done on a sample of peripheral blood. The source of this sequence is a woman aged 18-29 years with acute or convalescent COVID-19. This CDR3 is CASSQGGIDDTQYF. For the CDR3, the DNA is TGCGCCAGCAGCCAGGGCGGGATTGACGATACGCAGTATTTT.